Listed here is a single T cell receptor (beta chain). The antigen is undetermined. The sample belongs to a study of blood T cells in healthy people across ages. For the second PCR, which ran for about 6 to 11 cycles, a sample-barcoded 5' primer and a J-beta primer mix were used. Each cDNA molecule was tagged by a template-switch adaptor with 12 random nucleotides. TCRdb re-called the 5' RACE reads through MiXCR, storing one row per CDR3 protein. This table holds roughly 1.5 million distinct CDR3 sequences, roughly 43% found once. Study-wide results and limits: Because donor CMV status was unknown, expanded clonotype changes were possibly confounded.

Each donor gave approximately 9.7 milliliters of peripheral blood. V dropped 4 bases and J dropped 4; count of bases not matched to a gene: 5. There are 14 residues in the CDR3. The germline CDR1 and CDR2 sequences are MGHRA and YSYEKL. This chain joins TRBV4-1 and TRBJ1-2; 8 positions match TRBD1. Sequenced material: blood. This TCR was recovered from a woman between 18 and 30 years old in good health. CDR3 nucleotide sequence: TGCGCCAGCAGCCCCAACCAGGGGGCCTATGGCTACACCTTC. Its translation is CASSPNQGAYGYTF.